This T cell receptor (beta chain) was sequenced during a study of blood T cell repertoires in COVID-19. Across the whole study: Whether acute or convalescent, the COVID-19 samples came from the United States, Italy and Spain.

This clone was observed a few times. After removal of 0 bases from V and 6 bases from J, the junction contained 4 bases not matched to a gene. Germline V gene lookup returns CDR1 MNHEY and CDR2 SVGAGI. The CDR3 runs 16 residues. In the authors' workflow: For nucleated cells, counts were estimated from reference gene primer amplification. Some clones are missing from TCRdb's copy, which holds only in-frame ones; the method was immunoSEQ multiplex PCR. D and trimming come from the DNA, and the V and J calls and clone size come from that table. This sample has some 11,000 clones, with less than 90% found just once.

The receptor's source is a human donor in a cohort sampled during active COVID-19. The sample taken for sequencing was peripheral blood. The chain combines TRBV6-5 with TRBJ1-6, with TRBD1 matching 8 bases. CDR3 nucleotide sequence: TGTGCCAGCAGTTACTCTCTGACAGGGGTTAATTCACCCCTCCACTTT. Its protein product is CASSYSLTGVNSPLHF.